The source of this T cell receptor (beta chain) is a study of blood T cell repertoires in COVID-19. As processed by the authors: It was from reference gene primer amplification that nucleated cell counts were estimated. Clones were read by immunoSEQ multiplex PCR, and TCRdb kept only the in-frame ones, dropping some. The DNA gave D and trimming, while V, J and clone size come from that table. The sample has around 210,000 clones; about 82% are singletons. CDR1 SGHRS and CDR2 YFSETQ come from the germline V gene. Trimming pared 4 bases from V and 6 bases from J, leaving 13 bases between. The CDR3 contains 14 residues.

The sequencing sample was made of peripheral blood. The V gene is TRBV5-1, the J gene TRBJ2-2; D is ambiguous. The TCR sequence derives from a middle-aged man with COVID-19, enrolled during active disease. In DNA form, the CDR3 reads TGCGCCAGCAGCGCAGAGGCCGGTCCCGGGGAGCTGTTTTTT. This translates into CASSAEAGPGELFF.